The 11 T cell receptor beta chains below were found in one sample sequenced in a study of cytomegalovirus exposure and HLA in healthy donors. PCR employed 60 Vbeta and 13 Jbeta primers. Only in-frame clones appear in the TCRdb table, and some are missing; sequencing was by immunoSEQ multiplex PCR. This sample has tens of thousands of clones, with roughly 80% found just once. Sequencing was carried out using PBMCs. The receptor set was obtained from a male donor in good health and CMV-seropositive.

The rearrangement uses TRBV5-5 and TRBJ1-5; 11 bases match TRBD1. Germline V gene data show CDR1 as SGHKS and CDR2 as YYEKEE (reference sequence). This CDR3 region has 15 residues. Unmatched junction bases numbered 7, after V lost 4 bases and J lost 7 bases. Here the CDR3 reads CASSPGQGAGQPQHF. CDR3 in DNA: TGTGCCAGCAGCCCCGGACAGGGGGCAGGACAGCCCCAGCATTTT. Looking up the rest from reference TRBV5-5 and TRBJ1-5 gives the full variable domain: DAGVTQSPTHLIKTRGQQVTLRCSPISGHKSVSWYQQVLGQGPQFIFQYYEKEERGRGNFPDRFSARQFPNYSSELNVNALLLGDSALYLCASSPGQGAGQPQHFGDGTRLSIL.

In its sample, this clone was seen a few times. The CDR3 reads CASSPPTGGYNYGYTF. CDR3 DNA sequence: TGCGCCAGCAGCCCACCGACAGGGGGCTATAACTATGGCTACACCTTC. The chain combines TRBV4-1 with TRBJ1-2; 10 nucleotides match TRBD1. The CDR3 contains 16 residues. Germline values: CDR1 MGHRA, CDR2 YSYEKL. The V and J ends lost 4 bases and 1 base, in that order; junction bases with no gene match: 6.

On this clone: Compared with germline, one end of the junction differs, possibly owing to a read error. The chain recombines TRBV5-6 with TRBJ2-4; maybe TRBD1 (6 bases). This CDR3 is built from 13 residues. CDR1 is SGHDT and CDR2 is YYEEEE in the germline V gene. The CDR3 DNA reads TGTGCCAGCAGCTTCTTGGGGGCGCGCTCTGGGAACTTC. Protein: CASSFLGARSGNF.

CDR3 in amino acids: CASSQELWTGKRREQYF. The CDR3 DNA is TGTGCCAGCAGCCAAGAGCTTTGGACAGGGAAACGTCGGGAGCAGTACTTC. This rearrangement joins TRBV4-2 to TRBJ2-5; 8 bases are shared with TRBD1. This CDR3 is 17 amino acids long. Trimming cost V 0 bases and J 11 bases; bases outside gene matches: 17. CDR1 and CDR2 (germline): LGHNA, YNFKEQ.

V gene TRBV6-5 combines with J gene TRBJ2-1; D might be TRBD2 (6 bases). The germline V gene encodes CDR1 MNHEY and CDR2 SVGAGI. This CDR3 is 15 amino acids long. Between the trimmed V and J ends, which lost 2 bases and 0 bases, there was a span of 8 bases. The CDR3 nucleotides read TGTGCCAGCAGTTACGGGGGGAGCTCCTACAATGAGCAGTTCTTC. Translation gives CASSYGGSSYNEQFF.

This clone showed up just a few times. The chain joins TRBV30 to TRBJ2-3; 10 bases agree with TRBD2. The germline V gene has CDR1 GTSNPN and CDR2 SVGIG (reference sequence). V gave up 2 bases and J gave up 2 bases; unmatched junction bases: 7. This CDR3 has 16 amino acids. CDR3 sequence (DNA): TGTGCCTGGAGTTTTTTTAGCGGGGGGCTCACAGATACGCAGTATTTT. It translates to CAWSFFSGGLTDTQYF.

V usage is TRBV28 and J usage is TRBJ1-5; D is possibly TRBD1 (6 bases). CDR3 length: 15 residues. Germline V CDR1 and CDR2: MDHEN, SYDVKM. Between the trimmed V and J ends, which lost 3 bases and 3 bases, there was a span of 12 bases. The chain's CDR3 is CASSFAGAHNQPQHF. CDR3 coding DNA: TGTGCCAGCAGTTTTGCAGGGGCCCACAATCAGCCCCAGCATTTT.

The chain recombines TRBV5-1 with TRBJ2-5, with a tentative D call TRBD2 (6 bases). The CDR3 is made up of 15 amino acids. CDR1 and CDR2 (germline): SGHRS, YFSETQ. V lost 4 bases to trimming and J lost 4 bases, with 17 bases between them. The CDR3 nucleotides read TGCGCCAGCAGCAGTACGGAGGGGCCGCCAGAGACCCAGTACTTC. Translation: CASSSTEGPPETQYF. The variable domain in full, with the rest retrieved from reference TRBV5-1 and TRBJ2-5, is KAGVTQTPRYLIKTRGQQVTLSCSPISGHRSVSWYQQTPGQGLQFLFEYFSETQRNKGNFPGRFSGRQFSNSRSEMNVSTLELGDSALYLCASSSTEGPPETQYFGPGTRLLVL.

This chain joins TRBV7-2 and TRBJ2-5; 8 bases agree with TRBD2. CDR1 is SGHTA, CDR2 FQGNSA, per germline. The CDR3 is 14 amino acids. V shed 5 bases, J shed 4 bases, and the junction held 6 bases outside the gene matches. CDR3 in amino acids: CASSLGGAGETQYF. The CDR3 nucleotides read TGTGCCAGCAGCCTCGGGGGGGCCGGAGAGACCCAGTACTTC.

The rearrangement uses TRBV7-9 and TRBJ2-5; 9 nucleotides line up with TRBD1. Germline CDR1 is SEHNR and CDR2 is FQNEAQ (reference sequence). This CDR3 is 17 amino acids long. J was trimmed by 2 bases and V by 5 bases; bases with no gene match: 12. The CDR3 reads CASSPPYTDRGQETQYF. The CDR3 region has the DNA TGTGCCAGCAGCCCACCCTATACGGACAGGGGACAAGAGACCCAGTACTTC.

This chain joins TRBV27 and TRBJ1-2; 9 nucleotides align to TRBD1. The CDR3 extends over 16 amino acids. Per germline, CDR1 MNHEY and CDR2 SMNVEV (reference sequence). V trimming: 4 bases; J trimming: 8 bases; junction bases outside the gene matches: 14. DNA for the CDR3: TGTGCCAGCAGTTACCTAGGGACAGGGAACCGAATCGGCTACACCTTC. Residues: CASSYLGTGNRIGYTF.